This T cell receptor (beta chain) was identified in a study of blood T cell repertoires in COVID-19. Germline CDR1 is SGHRS and CDR2 is YFSETQ. This CDR3 is built from 15 residues. V shed 7 bases, J shed 3 bases, and the junction held 9 bases outside the gene matches. By share, this clone ranks as medium-sized. Using immunoSEQ multiplex PCR, the repertoire was profiled, and TCRdb retains in-frame clones only, with some absent. In the table there are 130,000 or so clones, roughly four fifths of which are singletons. The chain recombines TRBV5-1 with TRBJ2-5; 10 positions agree with TRBD1. The receptor's source is a human donor in a cohort sampled during active COVID-19. Material: peripheral blood. This chain's CDR3 is CASSTGGDAKETQYF. CDR3 DNA sequence: TGCGCCAGCTCGACAGGGGGCGACGCAAAAGAGACCCAGTACTTC.